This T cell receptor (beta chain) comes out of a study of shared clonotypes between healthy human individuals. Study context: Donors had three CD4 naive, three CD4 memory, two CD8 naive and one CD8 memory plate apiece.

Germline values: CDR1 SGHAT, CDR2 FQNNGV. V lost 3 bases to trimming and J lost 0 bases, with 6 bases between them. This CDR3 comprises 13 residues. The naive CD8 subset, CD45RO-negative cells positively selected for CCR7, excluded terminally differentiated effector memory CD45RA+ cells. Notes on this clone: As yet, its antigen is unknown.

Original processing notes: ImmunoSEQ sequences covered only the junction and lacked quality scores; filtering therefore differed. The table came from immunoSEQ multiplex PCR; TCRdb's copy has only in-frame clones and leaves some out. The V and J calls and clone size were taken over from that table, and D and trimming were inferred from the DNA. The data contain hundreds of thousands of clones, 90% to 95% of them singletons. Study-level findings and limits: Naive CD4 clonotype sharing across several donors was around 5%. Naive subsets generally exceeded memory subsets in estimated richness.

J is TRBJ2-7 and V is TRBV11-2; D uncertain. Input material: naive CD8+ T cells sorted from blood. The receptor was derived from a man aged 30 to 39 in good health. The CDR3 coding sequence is TGTGCCAGCAGCTTTCACTACTCCTACGAGCAGTACTTC. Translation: CASSFHYSYEQYF.